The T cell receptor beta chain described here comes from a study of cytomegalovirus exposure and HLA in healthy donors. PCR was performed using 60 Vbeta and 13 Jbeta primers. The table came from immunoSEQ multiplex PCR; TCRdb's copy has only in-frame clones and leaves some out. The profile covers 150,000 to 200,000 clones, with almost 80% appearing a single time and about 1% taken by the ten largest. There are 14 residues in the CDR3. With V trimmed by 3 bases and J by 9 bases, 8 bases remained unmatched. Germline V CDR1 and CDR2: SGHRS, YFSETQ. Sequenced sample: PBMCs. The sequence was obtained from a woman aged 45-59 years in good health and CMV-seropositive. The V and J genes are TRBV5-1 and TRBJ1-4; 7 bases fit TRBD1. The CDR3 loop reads CASSWGAGQQKLFF. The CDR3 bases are TGCGCCAGCAGCTGGGGGGCGGGACAGCAAAAACTGTTTTTT.